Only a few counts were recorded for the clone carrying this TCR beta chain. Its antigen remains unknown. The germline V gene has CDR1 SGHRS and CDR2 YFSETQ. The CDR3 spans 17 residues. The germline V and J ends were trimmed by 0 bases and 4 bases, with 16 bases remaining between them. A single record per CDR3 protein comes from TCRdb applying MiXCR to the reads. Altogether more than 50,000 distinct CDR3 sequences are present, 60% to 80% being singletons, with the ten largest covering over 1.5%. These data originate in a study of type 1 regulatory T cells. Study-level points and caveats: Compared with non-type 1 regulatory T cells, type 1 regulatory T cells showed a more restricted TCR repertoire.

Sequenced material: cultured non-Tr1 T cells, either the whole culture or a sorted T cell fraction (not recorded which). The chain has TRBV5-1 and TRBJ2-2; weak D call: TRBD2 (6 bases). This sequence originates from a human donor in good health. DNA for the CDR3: TGCGCCAGCAGCTTGGCCGGTGGAGGGCGCGCCACCGGGGAGCTGTTTTTT. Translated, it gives CASSLAGGGRATGELFF.